This TCR beta chain is drawn from a study of shared clonotypes between healthy human individuals (dated by TCRdb to between 2020 and 2021). With regard to the full study: A couple of women and a few men aged 18 to 49 years were included in the cohort. Per donor, three plates each were used for CD4 naive and CD4 memory, two for CD8 naive, and one for CD8 memory. To estimate repertoire size and how much clonotype sharing occurs between individuals, the study deeply sequenced the blood TCR repertoires of five or six healthy adults. Different laboratories and diverse techniques were used to prepare libraries and sequence TCR repertoires, to increase sequencing depth and limit assay-specific biases. Between about 0.8 and 9 billion PBMCs per donor were obtained by leukapheresis. General findings and caveats noted by the study authors: Naive subsets generally had larger estimated clonotype richness than memory subsets. Sampling was limited to blood, and TCR repertoires in tissue likely differ from TCR repertoires in blood. The small number of donors limited the genetic and exposure-history diversity represented. Compared with non-shared clonotypes, clonotypes shared by all four sorted-subset donors had higher generation probabilities. Approximately 5% of naive CD4, more than 3% of naive CD8, approximately 2.2% of memory CD4, and about 0.4% of memory CD8 clonotypes were shared across a few donors. Based on pairwise subsampling, the degree of clonotype sharing among donors was expected to be affected by sequencing depth. Incomplete sequencing was indicated by rarefaction of sorted-subset datasets, despite the large sequencing depth.

Healthy HIV-negative adults with no recently reported acute infections or vaccinations were included as donors. All donors were Caucasian adults living in Nashville, Tennessee, USA. CD4+ T cells were enriched by magnetic negative selection, after which naive cells were positively selected on CD45RA and the negative fraction was taken as the memory subset. After blood collection by leukapheresis, PBMCs were isolated using Ficoll-Histopaque density gradient centrifugation and then cryopreserved in the vapor phase of liquid nitrogen. Analytical flow cytometry was used to check the purity and quantity of each magnetically sorted T cell population. Each sorted fraction had its genomic DNA isolated and then quantified by UV absorbance on a Nanodrop 2000c. Details on this clone: Its recognized antigen is unknown. Within one base of it there is no much larger clone, and no base qualities were kept.

TCR CDR3 regions were amplified from genomic DNA by multiplex PCR using the deep immunoSEQ assay. For each cell subset, the extracted genomic DNA was distributed evenly across all wells of several immunoSEQ 96-well plates, and each plate served as one replicate. For sorted subsets, about 220 ng of genomic DNA, equivalent to 25,000 to 30,000 T cell genomes, went into each replicate PCR. Purified libraries were measured with a Qubit 3.0 fluorometer, size-checked on a Bioanalyzer 2100, and measured again with the KAPA Library Quantification kit. Every immunoSEQ 96-well plate was sequenced on a dedicated single-read 150-cycle Illumina NextSeq 550 flow cell. The original methods were these. Because the immunoSEQ output held only junctional sequences and lacked quality scores, the filtering could not match the filtering applied to full-length reads. Sequences were annotated with PyIR, a Python wrapper for IgBLAST v1.9, using IMGT germline references to assign V/J genes and CDR3. Reads with weak V/J assignments (E-value above 1e-6), missing CDR3, stop codons, out-of-frame junctions, or ambiguous translated residues were removed. A V3J clonotype was defined by an identical inferred V gene, J gene, and CDR3 amino acid sequence. The percentage overlap between two repertoires was calculated by dividing the number of shared unique clonotypes by the size of the smaller repertoire. Repertoire richness was assessed with RTK rarefaction, the Chao1 estimator, and Recon v2.1 estimates of unobserved clonotypes. Generation probabilities for all TCRbeta clonotypes obtained by the gDNA method from four donors were computed using OLGA. TCRdb's version of the immuneACCESS table is confined to in-frame rearrangements and falls short of the full clone set. An unresolved V gene accounts for under half of the shortfall where checked; the remainder is of unknown origin. D and trimming come from the DNA, and the V and J calls and clone size come from that table. The sample records 500,000 to 550,000 clones, more than 95% of which are singletons. The top ten hold approximately 0.067% of the sample.

Sequencing was done on a sample of naive CD4+ T cells sorted from blood. Per the publication, the cell subset or site label means: CD45RA+ positively selected. The clonotype comes from a woman in her thirties in good health.

The CDR3 in this case is CASARSGSTEAFF. The DNA sequence is given as TGTGCCAGCGCCAGGAGCGGTAGCACTGAAGCTTTCTTT. The sequence is built from TRBV5-6 and TRBJ1-1; the D gene is unclear. The germline V gene gives CDR1 as SGHDT and CDR2 as YYEEEE. Between the V and J ends, shortened by 7 bases and 4 bases respectively, the junction contains 14 bases. From the cysteine up to the phenylalanine, the CDR3 has a length of 13 residues. CDR3 DNA is the only sequence kept; it has 39 bases, read in frame from the first base.